The 25 T cell receptor beta chains reported below all come from one sample, sequenced in a study of T cell responses to AZD1222 COVID-19 vaccine. Produced via immunoSEQ multiplex PCR; TCRdb's table is partial and in-frame only. The table includes roughly 84,000 clones, over 75% detected once. Source: peripheral blood, taken 28 days after the second AZD1222 dose. These receptor sequences come from an adult who received the AZD1222 COVID-19 vaccine.

The chain carries TRBV4-3 and TRBJ2-5; D is unclear. The V and J ends lost 0 bases and 5 bases respectively, with 7 bases between them. Germline V CDR1 and CDR2: LGHNA, YSLEER. This CDR3 has 13 residues. This CDR3 reads CASSQDHGETQYF. The CDR3 region has the DNA TGCGCCAGCAGCCAAGATCATGGGGAGACCCAGTACTTC.

Only one count was recorded for this clone. J is TRBJ2-7 and V is TRBV9; D is possibly TRBD2 (6 bases). The germline CDR1 and CDR2 sequences are SGDLS and YYNGEE. V was trimmed by 2 bases and J by 2 bases, leaving 14 bases between them. The CDR3 is 15 amino acids. The CDR3 DNA reads as TGTGCCAGCAGCGTTCAGGGCGGGGCGACCTACGAGCAGTACTTC. Encoded protein: CASSVQGGATYEQYF.

V and J are TRBV5-8 and TRBJ2-3; no reliable D call. Germline V CDR1 and CDR2: SGHTS, YDEGEE. Trimming removed 0 bases from V and 1 base from J, with 9 bases in between. The CDR3 length is 15 residues. The CDR3 DNA sequence: TGTGCCAGCAGCTTGGGTCAGCGAGGCACAGATACGCAGTATTTT. Amino acid sequence: CASSLGQRGTDTQYF.

J is TRBJ1-5 and V is TRBV18; tentatively, D is TRBD1 (6 bases). V was clipped by 5 bases and J by 3 bases, with 17 bases between them. The CDR3 totals 16 residues. Germline loops: CDR1 KGHSH, CDR2 LQKENI. The CDR3 loop is CASSSKLRDNNQPQHF. As DNA, the CDR3 is TGTGCCAGCTCATCAAAACTCCGGGACAACAATCAGCCCCAGCATTTT.

This rearrangement joins TRBV19 to TRBJ1-1, with 7 bases matching TRBD1. The CDR3 contains 13 residues. V lost 6 bases and J lost 4; bases outside the gene matches: 5. CDR1 LNHDA and CDR2 SQIVND come from the germline V gene (reference sequence). This CDR3 is CASSITGVTEAFF. CDR3 nucleotides: TGTGCCAGTAGCATAACAGGGGTCACTGAAGCTTTCTTT.

A few counts support this clone. The J gene is TRBJ2-7, the V gene TRBV6-5; a possible D gene is TRBD2 (5 bases). The V gene's germline CDR1 is MNHEY and CDR2 SVGAGI. The V end lost 2 bases, the J end lost 5 bases, and 13 bases lay between the germline ends. The CDR3 sequence is 14 residues long. The CDR3 is CASSYPQERDEQYV. The CDR3 coding sequence is TGTGCCAGCAGTTACCCCCAGGAGAGGGACGAGCAGTACGTC.

The rearrangement joins TRBV4-3 to TRBJ1-2; D is perhaps TRBD1 (6 bases). Germline CDR1 is LGHNA and CDR2 is YSLEER. Trimming stripped 0 bases from V and 5 bases from J, with 10 bases between. This CDR3 has 14 residues. The DNA for the CDR3 is TGCGCCAGCAGCCAAGACCGGACAGCGTATGGCTACACCTTC. Amino acids: CASSQDRTAYGYTF.

This clone was counted only a few times. V is TRBV3-1 (or the pseudogene TRBV3-2) and J is TRBJ1-1; TRBD1 matches at 10 bases. The V segment lost 2 bases and the J segment 8 bases; nucleotides outside the gene matches: 11. Germline V gene lookup returns CDR1 LGHDT and CDR2 YNNKEL (reference sequence). There are 16 residues in the CDR3. CDR3 DNA: TGTGCCAGCAGCCAAAGAACGACAGGGGGCGAAATGGAAGCTTTCTTT. Encoded protein: CASSQRTTGGEMEAFF.

The gene calls are TRBV7-9 and TRBJ2-7; 7 nucleotides line up with TRBD1. This CDR3 is built from 14 residues. V lost 5 bases, J lost 7 bases, and 11 bases stayed unmatched. CDR1 is SEHNR, CDR2 FQNEAQ, per germline (reference sequence). CDR3 nucleotide sequence: TGTGCCAGCAGCCCCAAAGAGGGGGCGTTTGAGCAGTACTTC. It is translated as CASSPKEGAFEQYF.

The CDR3 sequence is CASSPRPGGDYGYTF. The CDR3 DNA sequence: TGCGCCAGCAGCCCGCGGCCAGGGGGTGACTATGGCTACACCTTC. The chain recombines TRBV5-1 with TRBJ1-2; 7 bases line up with TRBD1. Germline V CDR1 and CDR2: SGHRS, YFSETQ. With 4 bases clipped from V and 3 bases from J, the junction kept 9 bases outside the gene matches. This CDR3 contains 15 residues.

The CDR3 loop reads CASSLVQLSSQETQYF. The CDR3, as DNA: TGTGCCAGCAGCTTAGTGCAGCTAAGTTCACAAGAGACCCAGTACTTC. The chain links TRBV11-3 to TRBJ2-5; no clear D gene. CDR1 is SGHNT and CDR2 is YENEEA in the germline V gene. The CDR3 has 16 amino acids. Trimming removed 1 base at V and 2 bases at J, with 14 bases between.

The chain employs TRBV7-9 and TRBJ1-2; 7 nucleotides align to TRBD1. J lost 7 bases, V lost 1 base, and 6 bases had no gene match. CDR3 length equals 14 residues. The germline V gene encodes CDR1 SEHNR and CDR2 FQNEAQ (reference sequence). This chain's CDR3 is CASSLEGTEGGYTF. In DNA, the CDR3 is TGTGCCAGCAGCTTAGAGGGGACAGAGGGTGGCTACACCTTC.

This clone was detected once. The gene calls are TRBV18 and TRBJ1-4; 11 bases match TRBD1. The trim removed 4 bases at V and 8 bases at J, leaving 6 bases unmatched. This CDR3 has 15 amino acids. From germline, CDR1 is KGHSH and CDR2 LQKENI. The CDR3 reads CASSRSGTGGEKLFF. CDR3 bases: TGTGCCAGCTCACGATCCGGGACAGGGGGAGAAAAACTGTTTTTT.

The chain is built from TRBV6-5 and TRBJ2-3; D is uncertain. Germline loops: CDR1 MNHEY, CDR2 SVGAGI. This CDR3 comprises 14 residues. Trimming took off 2 bases at V and 3 bases at J, with 9 bases between the two ends. The CDR3 DNA sequence: TGTGCCAGCAGTTACGGGCAAAGAACAGATACGCAGTATTTT. Translated: CASSYGQRTDTQYF.

The chain uses TRBV11-3 and TRBJ2-3, with 8 bases matching TRBD1. V dropped 4 bases and J dropped 1; count of bases not matched to a gene: 7. This CDR3 contains 16 residues. Germline CDR1 reads SGHNT; CDR2 reads YENEEA. The CDR3 sequence: CASSSRRDRRTDTQYF. The CDR3 bases are TGTGCCAGCAGCTCACGCCGGGACAGGCGCACAGATACGCAGTATTTT.

This clone was observed once. The rearrangement joins TRBV2 to TRBJ2-7, with D unclear. Trimming took off 1 base at V and 3 bases at J, with 7 bases between the two ends. The CDR3 is 13 amino acids. Germline values: CDR1 SNHLY, CDR2 FYNNEI. The CDR3 sequence is CASSEGPDYEQYF. CDR3 sequence (DNA): TGTGCCAGCAGTGAAGGTCCGGACTACGAGCAGTACTTC.

The CDR3 DNA is TGTGCCACCAGAAGGGGGGGGTCCACTGAAGCTTTCTTT. Protein sequence: CATRRGGSTEAFF. The chain has TRBV24-1 and TRBJ1-1; possible D gene TRBD1, 6 bases. Trimming took 7 bases from V and 4 from J, leaving 12 bases between them. Germline V gene sequence: CDR1 KGHDR, CDR2 SFDVKD. The CDR3 extends over 13 amino acids.

V and J are TRBV7-2 and TRBJ2-7; 9 bases are shared with TRBD1. CDR1 is SGHTA and CDR2 is FQGNSA in the germline V gene. V lost 3 bases, J lost 4 bases, and 4 bases stayed unmatched. The CDR3 totals 14 residues. This chain's CDR3 is CASSFLGQGYEQYF. The CDR3 bases are TGTGCCAGCAGCTTTCTGGGACAGGGATACGAGCAGTACTTC.

This CDR3 is CASSTGLAGTGELFF. In nucleotides, the CDR3 is TGCGCCAGCAGCACGGGACTAGCAGGCACCGGGGAGCTGTTTTTT. The chain is built from TRBV5-1 and TRBJ2-2; 9 bases are shared with TRBD2. Unmatched junction bases numbered 5, after V lost 4 bases and J lost 4 bases. Germline CDR1 and CDR2: SGHRS and YFSETQ. The CDR3 is made up of 15 amino acids.

This chain links TRBV6-5 with TRBJ2-7; 8 bases fit TRBD1. The CDR3 totals 15 residues. The V gene's germline CDR1 is MNHEY and CDR2 SVGAGI. J lost 2 bases, V lost 0 bases, and 3 bases had no gene match. CDR3 DNA: TGTGCCAGCAGTTACTCTGGACAGGGACCCTACGAGCAGTACTTC. It translates to CASSYSGQGPYEQYF.

V gene TRBV3-1 (or the pseudogene TRBV3-2) combines with J gene TRBJ2-3, with a weak D call TRBD2 (7 bases). Germline V gene sequence: CDR1 LGHDT, CDR2 YNNKEL (reference sequence). There are 13 residues in the CDR3. V lost 8 bases and J lost 3, with 12 bases in between. The CDR3 is CASGGANTDTQYF. In nucleotides, the CDR3 is TGTGCCAGCGGGGGGGCGAATACAGATACGCAGTATTTT.

V and J are TRBV18 and TRBJ1-2, with D unclear. The V end lost 3 bases, the J end lost 11 bases, and 13 bases lay between the germline ends. The CDR3 consists of 12 residues. Germline V CDR1 and CDR2: KGHSH, LQKENI. The CDR3: CASSPGPLGYTF. The CDR3 nucleotides read TGTGCCAGCTCACCCGGACCTTTGGGGTACACCTTC.

CDR3 protein: CAWSPTYSNQPQHF. CDR3 DNA: TGTGCCTGGAGTCCCACCTATAGCAATCAGCCCCAGCATTTT. The chain joins TRBV30 to TRBJ1-5, with D unclear. The CDR3 runs 14 residues. Deletions cut 2 bases from V and 0 bases from J, with 8 bases between. Germline V gene data show CDR1 as GTSNPN and CDR2 as SVGIG (reference sequence). Full variable domain (remainder filled in from reference TRBV30 and TRBJ1-5): SQTIHQWPATLVQPVGSPLSLECTVEGTSNPNLYWYRQAAGRGLQLLFYSVGIGQISSEVPQNLSASRPQDRQFILSSKKLLLSDSGFYLCAWSPTYSNQPQHFGDGTRLSIL.

This sequence joins TRBV7-2 and TRBJ1-3; D gene uncertain. This CDR3 is 16 amino acids long. CDR1 and CDR2 (germline): SGHTA, FQGNSA. Trimming left V 5 bases short and J 0 bases short, with 14 bases between. In DNA, the CDR3 is TGTGCCAGCAGCCCCCAGATACTTTTCTCTGGAAACACCATATATTTT. Translated, it gives CASSPQILFSGNTIYF.

The chain has TRBV6-5 and TRBJ1-1; unclear D gene. This CDR3 has 14 residues. The V gene's germline CDR1 is MNHEY and CDR2 SVGAGI. Deletions cut 2 bases from V and 2 bases from J, with 9 bases between. DNA of the CDR3: TGTGCCAGCAGTTACGGTGGACCCAACACTGAAGCTTTCTTT. As protein: CASSYGGPNTEAFF.